This T cell receptor (beta chain) emerged from a study of blood T cell repertoires in COVID-19. Across the whole study: Samples representing acute and convalescent COVID-19 were sourced from the United States, Italy and Spain. The analysed material was cDNA or gDNA that came from T cells, B-cell-depleted T cells, or PBMCs.

The CDR3 sequence is 15 residues long. Germline CDR1 SGHTS, CDR2 YDEGEE. V was pared by 4 bases and J by 5 bases, with 7 bases of the junction left unmatched. In the authors' methods: It was from reference gene primer amplification that nucleated cell counts were estimated. The repertoire was sequenced with immunoSEQ multiplex PCR; TCRdb's copy has only in-frame clones and lacks some. V and J calls and clone size are given by that table; D and trimming were obtained from the DNA. The sample lists roughly 65,000 clones; approximately 89% were seen once. Input material: peripheral blood. The rearrangement links TRBV5-8 to TRBJ2-5, with 11 bases identical to TRBD2. The sequence derives from a woman at least 80 years old with active or convalescent COVID-19. The CDR3 sequence: CASSLLAGGAETQYF. CDR3 bases: TGTGCCAGCAGCCTTTTAGCGGGGGGGGCGGAGACCCAGTACTTC.